A selection of T cell receptor beta chains follows, all from one sample in a study of blood T cell repertoires in COVID-19. Libraries were prepared by immunoSEQ multiplex PCR; TCRdb keeps only in-frame clonotypes and omits some of them. The sample consists of about 140,000 clones, approximately 80% of them appearing once. Sequencing was performed on PBMCs or T cells enriched from blood (not recorded which). These receptors all come from a woman aged 18-29 years who had been exposed to COVID-19. Both conserved end residues are part of each CDR3. The order of the fields is D gene, J gene, V gene, clone size, CDR3 protein, CDR3 DNA. A D gene is named only where the DNA matches it firmly. A row's size may be missing; if present it is once, few, many or a size class.

>TRBD1|TRBJ2-7|TRBV11-2|-
CASSLNSGTGNYEQYF
TGTGCCAGCAGCTTAAACTCCGGGACAGGGAACTACGAGCAGTACTTC
>TRBD2|TRBJ2-1|TRBV11-3|few
CASSLDSSGYYNEQFF
TGTGCCAGCAGCTTAGATAGTAGCGGGTATTACAATGAGCAGTTCTTC
>-|TRBJ2-1|TRBV18|once
CASSPEEGAGGNEQFF
TGTGCCAGCTCACCAGAGGAGGGGGCAGGCGGCAATGAGCAGTTCTTC
>-|TRBJ1-5|TRBV30|-
CAWSARGNQPQHF
TGTGCCTGGAGTGCCCGAGGCAATCAGCCCCAGCATTTT
>TRBD1|TRBJ1-5|TRBV30|-
CAWSHGQANQPQHF
TGTGCCTGGAGTCACGGACAGGCCAATCAGCCCCAGCATTTT
>-|TRBJ2-7|TRBV2|-
CASTPSGVLSYEQYF
TGTGCCAGCACCCCCAGCGGCGTTCTCTCCTACGAGCAGTACTTC
>-|TRBJ2-1|TRBV6-5|-
CASSYSTGLYNEQFF
TGTGCCAGCAGTTACTCGACGGGGTTATACAATGAGCAGTTCTTC
>TRBD2|TRBJ2-7|TRBV6-1|few
CASSEGSGRAYEQYF
TGTGCCAGCAGTGAAGGTAGCGGGAGGGCCTACGAGCAGTACTTC
>-|TRBJ1-5|TRBV30|-
CAWSFLERQPQHF
TGTGCCTGGAGTTTTTTAGAACGCCAGCCCCAGCATTTT
>TRBD1|TRBJ1-2|TRBV12-3/TRBV12-4|-
CASSGTGGYGYTF
TGTGCCAGCAGTGGGACAGGGGGCTATGGCTACACCTTC
>TRBD1|TRBJ2-1|TRBV3-1/TRBV3-2|-
CASTLRGTGTNEQFF
TGTGCCAGCACCCTAAGAGGGACAGGGACGAATGAGCAGTTCTTC
>TRBD1|TRBJ1-2|TRBV20-1|-
CSARGSYGYTF
TGCAGTGCCAGGGGGTCCTATGGCTACACCTTC
>-|TRBJ1-2|TRBV28|-
CASSSGGGLWYTF
TGTGCCAGCAGTTCGGGGGGCGGATTGTGGTACACCTTC
>-|TRBJ1-5|TRBV20-1|-
CSASGGVLFSEPQHF
TGCAGTGCTAGTGGGGGGGTCCTATTTTCGGAGCCCCAGCATTTT
>TRBD1|TRBJ1-1|TRBV19|-
CASSWTGGLTEAFF
TGTGCCAGTAGTTGGACAGGGGGTCTAACTGAAGCTTTCTTT
>TRBD1|TRBJ2-1|TRBV9|-
CASSVGRGTGVLEQFF
TGTGCCAGCAGCGTAGGGAGGGGGACAGGGGTACTTGAGCAGTTCTTC
>-|TRBJ2-1|TRBV5-5|-
CASSLGLNEQFF
TGTGCCAGCAGCTTGGGGCTCAATGAGCAGTTCTTC
>-|TRBJ2-5|TRBV7-2|-
CASSPNRVGETQYF
TGTGCCAGCAGCCCCAACAGGGTGGGAGAGACCCAGTACTTC
>-|TRBJ1-4|TRBV5-1|once
CASSYDGLNEKLFF
TGCGCCAGCAGCTACGACGGACTTAATGAAAAACTGTTTTTT
>-|TRBJ2-3|TRBV9|-
CASSVMQGGTDTQYF
TGTGCCAGCAGCGTAATGCAAGGGGGCACAGATACGCAGTATTTT
>TRBD2|TRBJ2-5|TRBV18|-
CASSPLAGVETQYF
TGTGCCAGCTCACCACTAGCGGGAGTTGAGACCCAGTACTTC
>TRBD1|TRBJ2-6|TRBV4-1|-
CASSQGTGGSGANVLTF
TGCGCCAGCAGCCAAGGGACAGGGGGCTCTGGGGCCAACGTCCTGACTTTC
>-|TRBJ2-7|TRBV6-2/TRBV6-3|many
CASSYAGSYEQYF
TGTGCCAGCAGTTACGCGGGTTCCTACGAGCAGTACTTC
>-|TRBJ1-6|TRBV2|-
CASSWGVVSPLHF
TGTGCCAGCAGTTGGGGCGTCGTATCACCCCTCCACTTT
>TRBD2|TRBJ2-7|TRBV19|-
CASSIAGLASYEQYF
TGTGCCAGTAGTATTGCGGGACTAGCCTCCTACGAGCAGTACTTC
>-|TRBJ1-5|TRBV13|-
CASSERQVSNQPQHF
TGTGCCAGCAGCGAAAGACAGGTTAGCAATCAGCCCCAGCATTTT
>-|TRBJ1-1|TRBV6-5|-
CASNPWGMNTEAFF
TGTGCCAGCAATCCCTGGGGCATGAACACTGAAGCTTTCTTT
>TRBD1|TRBJ1-3|TRBV15|few
CATSTGGSGNTIYF
TGTGCCACCAGCACAGGGGGCTCTGGAAACACCATATATTTT
>-|TRBJ1-4|TRBV19|-
CASRQDILATNEKLFF
TGTGCCAGTAGACAGGACATCTTAGCAACTAATGAAAAACTGTTTTTT
>TRBD2|TRBJ2-7|TRBV9|-
CASSVGTSGLDEQYF
TGTGCCAGCAGCGTGGGGACTAGCGGGCTCGACGAGCAGTACTTC
>-|TRBJ2-1|TRBV11-2|-
CASSLVGRIGDEQFF
TGTGCCAGCAGCTTAGTGGGTCGCATAGGGGATGAGCAGTTCTTC
>-|TRBJ2-4|TRBV10-3|-
CAISEGNPLAKNIQYF
TGTGCCATCAGTGAGGGCAACCCCCTAGCCAAAAACATTCAGTACTTC
>TRBD2|TRBJ2-7|TRBV19|-
CASSNRDYPREQYF
TGTGCCAGTAGTAACCGGGACTACCCTCGCGAGCAGTACTTC
>TRBD2|TRBJ2-3|TRBV5-6|-
CASSFLAGDTTDTQYF
TGTGCCAGCAGCTTTTTAGCGGGAGATACCACAGATACGCAGTATTTT
>-|TRBJ1-2|TRBV28|-
CASSTPAGVHGYTF
TGTGCCAGCAGTACCCCTGCAGGGGTGCATGGCTACACCTTC
>-|TRBJ2-5|TRBV3-1/TRBV3-2|once
CASRRNQETQYF
TGTGCCAGCAGGCGGAACCAAGAGACCCAGTACTTC